Each of the 18 T cell receptor beta chains below was sequenced from the same sample in a study of cytomegalovirus exposure and HLA in healthy donors. PCR was performed using 60 Vbeta and 13 Jbeta primers. Here immunoSEQ multiplex PCR was the method, and the copy in TCRdb shows in-frame clones only, minus some. The profile shows approximately 100,000 clones, roughly two thirds of them singletons. Sequencing was performed on PBMCs. The receptors were sampled from a man aged 35-49 years in good health and CMV-seronegative.

The J gene is TRBJ1-4, the V gene TRBV27, with D perhaps TRBD1 (6 bases). The CDR3 runs 14 residues. In germline, CDR1 is MNHEY, CDR2 SMNVEV (reference sequence). V was trimmed by 6 bases and J by 12 bases, leaving 20 bases between them. The CDR3 region has the DNA TGTGCCAGCAGCCCGGACAGCCTTCCCTTGGAACTGTTTTTT. As protein: CASSPDSLPLELFF.

This rearrangement joins TRBV27 to TRBJ1-1; D remains unclear. Germline CDR1 and CDR2: MNHEY and SMNVEV (reference sequence). The ends were cut back, 7 bases at V and 10 bases at J, with 13 bases in the middle. The CDR3 length is 11 residues. The CDR3 sequence is CASTLGSAAFF. The CDR3 bases are TGTGCCAGCACCTTGGGCTCTGCAGCTTTCTTT.

This chain connects TRBV5-1 to TRBJ1-2; TRBD1 aligns across 7 bases. J gave up 0 bases and V 4 bases, and 9 bases lay outside the gene matches. CDR1 is SGHRS and CDR2 is YFSETQ in the germline V gene. The CDR3 length is 16 residues. The CDR3 sequence: CASSPMGQLTNYGYTF. The CDR3 DNA is TGCGCCAGCAGCCCCATGGGACAGCTTACTAACTATGGCTACACCTTC.

This clone has just a few counts. The chain carries TRBV11-2 and TRBJ2-2; 11 bases agree with TRBD2. V lost 6 bases and J lost 4; bases outside the gene matches: 4. CDR3 size: 15 residues. Germline loops: CDR1 SGHAT, CDR2 FQNNGV. CDR3 protein: CASSFGTSGTGELFF. The CDR3 region has the DNA TGTGCCAGCAGTTTCGGGACTAGCGGCACCGGGGAGCTGTTTTTT. Together with reference TRBV11-2 and TRBJ2-2, the CDR3 gives the full variable domain: EAGVAQSPRYKIIEKRQSVAFWCNPISGHATLYWYQQILGQGPKLLIQFQNNGVVDDSQLPKDRFSAERLKGVDSTLKIQPAKLEDSAVYLCASSFGTSGTGELFFGEGSRLTVL.

The chain combines TRBV7-6 with TRBJ1-3, with D possibly being TRBD1 (5 bases). The CDR3 spans 14 residues. Per germline, CDR1 SGHVS and CDR2 FNYEAQ. The V end lost 5 bases, the J end lost 0 bases, and 8 bases lay between the germline ends. The CDR3 DNA reads TGTGCCAGCAGCCAGGACAACTCTGGAAACACCATATATTTT. Its translation: CASSQDNSGNTIYF. The whole variable domain, remainder taken from reference TRBV7-6 and TRBJ1-3, is GAGVSQSPRYKVTKRGQDVALRCDPISGHVSLYWYRQALGQGPEFLTYFNYEAQQDKSGLPNDRFSAERPEGSISTLTIQRTEQRDSAMYRCASSQDNSGNTIYFGEGSWLTVV.

The gene calls are TRBV5-6 and TRBJ2-7, with a weak D call TRBD1 (5 bases). Germline-derived CDR1 and CDR2 are SGHDT and YYEEEE. The CDR3 totals 15 residues. V gave up 0 bases and J gave up 0 bases, with 10 bases separating them. The CDR3 DNA sequence: TGTGCCAGCAGCTTGGAGCCAGGGTACTCCTACGAGCAGTACTTC. It encodes CASSLEPGYSYEQYF.

Comment on this clone: Other DNA sequences in the same sample also yield this CDR3. This chain connects TRBV2 to TRBJ1-2, with 7 bases fitting TRBD1. The CDR3 sequence is 14 residues long. Germline trimming cut 5 bases from V and 0 bases from J; bases unmatched to any gene: 3. Germline CDR1 and CDR2: SNHLY and FYNNEI. DNA of the CDR3: TGTGCCAGCAGTCGGGACAGAGCTAACTATGGCTACACCTTC. Protein product: CASSRDRANYGYTF.

As DNA, the CDR3 is TGTGCCAGCAGTAAATCCGCAGGGGAAGGGTACAATGAGCAGTTCTTC. It codes for CASSKSAGEGYNEQFF. This chain connects TRBV6-4 to TRBJ2-1; D is possibly TRBD1 (6 bases). Germline CDR1 reads MRHNA; CDR2 reads SNTAGT. CDR3 size: 16 residues. V was trimmed by 5 bases and J by 4 bases, leaving 18 bases between them.

The V call is TRBV27, the J call TRBJ2-3; 8 nucleotides match TRBD2. CDR3 size: 18 residues. J lost 0 bases, V lost 9 bases, and 17 bases had no gene match. Germline values: CDR1 MNHEY, CDR2 SMNVEV (reference sequence). The DNA for the CDR3 is TGTGCCAGACACAGGACGGGGGGGACTATTACTAGCACAGATACGCAGTATTTT. Its translation: CARHRTGGTITSTDTQYF.

V and J are TRBV6-6 and TRBJ2-7; 9 positions agree with TRBD1. CDR3 length: 13 residues. Germline CDR1 is MNHNY and CDR2 is SVGAGI (reference sequence). The V gene end was trimmed by 5 bases and the J gene end by 3 bases; junction bases not matched to a gene: 2. As DNA, the CDR3 is TGTGCCAGCAGTCGGGACAGGGACTACGAGCAGTACTTC. Protein product: CASSRDRDYEQYF.

The chain has TRBV5-5 and TRBJ2-5, with TRBD1 matching 8 bases. J gave up 5 bases and V 4 bases, and 7 bases lay outside the gene matches. This CDR3 spans 14 amino acids. Per the germline V gene, CDR1 is SGHKS and CDR2 is YYEKEE (reference sequence). CDR3 coding DNA: TGTGCCAGCAGCGACAGGGGCCGAGGGGAGACCCAGTACTTC. Translating it yields CASSDRGRGETQYF. The whole variable domain, filled in from reference TRBV5-5 and TRBJ2-5, reads DAGVTQSPTHLIKTRGQQVTLRCSPISGHKSVSWYQQVLGQGPQFIFQYYEKEERGRGNFPDRFSARQFPNYSSELNVNALLLGDSALYLCASSDRGRGETQYFGPGTRLLVL.

The chain employs TRBV13 and TRBJ2-2, with D unclear. Germline CDR1 and CDR2: PRHDT and FYEKMQ (reference sequence). Trimming removed 1 base at V and 6 bases at J, with 3 bases between. The CDR3 spans 12 residues. Here the CDR3 reads CASSLASGELFF. CDR3 nucleotide sequence: TGTGCCAGCAGCTTAGCTTCCGGGGAGCTGTTTTTT.

CDR3 DNA: TGTGCCAGCAGCCAAGGAACAGGGCCCTATGGCTACACCTTC. The encoded protein is CASSQGTGPYGYTF. The chain joins TRBV14 to TRBJ1-2; TRBD1 is a possible D gene (6 bases). CDR1 SGHDN and CDR2 FVKESK come from the germline V gene. The CDR3 runs 14 residues. V was trimmed by 1 base and J by 4 bases, leaving 10 bases between them.

As regards this clone: At one end, the junction sequence differs from germline, possibly due to a read error. The CDR3 nucleotides read TGTGCTAGCAGTCGATCGGGGGACCACGAGCAGTACTTC. This sequence encodes CASSRSGDHEQYF. The rearrangement joins TRBV7-7 to TRBJ2-7, with D possibly matching TRBD2 (6 bases). CDR1 and CDR2 from the germline V gene are SSHAT and FNYEAQ (reference sequence). The CDR3 loop spans 13 amino acids.

The V gene is TRBV7-2, the J gene TRBJ2-3; 14 bases agree with TRBD2. CDR3 size: 18 residues. Germline CDR1 reads SGHTA; CDR2 reads FQGNSA. The ends lost 3 bases at V and 5 bases at J; junction bases unmatched: 10. CDR3 in amino acids: CASSFRTSGGPGGDTQYF. Here the CDR3 DNA reads TGTGCCAGCAGCTTCCGGACTAGCGGGGGGCCGGGAGGAGATACGCAGTATTTT. The full variable domain, with the rest looked up from reference TRBV7-2 and TRBJ2-3, is GAGVSQSPSNKVTEKGKDVELRCDPISGHTALYWYRQSLGQGLEFLIYFQGNSAPDKSGLPSDRFSAERTGGSVSTLTIQRTQQEDSAVYLCASSFRTSGGPGGDTQYFGPGTRLTVL.

V gene TRBV6-1 combines with J gene TRBJ2-3, with a weak D call TRBD1 (6 bases). CDR3 size: 15 residues. The V and J ends lost 0 bases and 4 bases respectively, with 11 bases between them. Looked up from germline, CDR1 is MNHNS and CDR2 is SASEGT. The CDR3 region is CASSEALGAPDTQYF. CDR3 bases: TGTGCCAGCAGTGAAGCGTTGGGGGCCCCAGATACGCAGTATTTT.

This clone has only a few counts. The chain couples TRBV5-8 to TRBJ1-5, with D possibly matching TRBD1 (6 bases). This CDR3 has 14 residues. V lost 4 bases and J lost 4, with 12 bases in between. Germline loops: CDR1 SGHTS, CDR2 YDEGEE. The chain's CDR3 is CASSLDRRNQPQHF. The CDR3 DNA reads as TGTGCCAGCAGCCTTGACAGGAGGAATCAGCCCCAGCATTTT.

The rearrangement links TRBV29-1 to TRBJ2-2, with D unclear. Germline V gene lookup returns CDR1 SQVTM and CDR2 ANQGSEA. V lost 3 bases and J lost 4, with 9 bases in between. CDR3 size: 13 residues. CDR3 sequence: CSVEVVSTGELFF. The CDR3 region has the DNA TGCAGCGTTGAGGTAGTTAGCACCGGGGAGCTGTTTTTT.